The 24 T cell receptor beta chains below all came from one sample that was sequenced in a study of cytomegalovirus exposure and HLA in healthy donors. The study ran its PCR with 60 Vbeta and 13 Jbeta primers. The method was immunoSEQ multiplex PCR; TCRdb's version includes in-frame clones alone and lacks a portion of them. Of roughly 82,000 clones listed, around four fifths were seen once; the top ten hold approximately 6%. The sequenced sample was PBMCs. The receptors stem from a woman between 50 and 59 years old in good health and CMV-seropositive.

J is TRBJ2-7 and V is TRBV23-1; 9 nucleotides align to TRBD1. TRBV23-1 is treated as an ORF (open reading frame) with a function not yet certain. The length of the CDR3 is 14 residues. V dropped 2 bases and J dropped 3; count of bases not matched to a gene: 2. DNA of the CDR3: TGCGCCAGCAGTCAAGGGGACAGGGTCTACGAGCAGTACTTC. Encoded protein: CASSQGDRVYEQYF.

The chain has TRBV2 and TRBJ2-4; D is perhaps TRBD2 (5 bases). Looked up from germline, CDR1 is SNHLY and CDR2 is FYNNEI. CDR3 length equals 13 residues. The germline V and J ends were trimmed by 1 base and 9 bases, with 10 bases remaining between them. CDR3 amino acids: CASSEGAAGIQYF. Written as DNA, the CDR3 is TGTGCCAGCAGTGAAGGGGCCGCGGGCATTCAGTACTTC.

The rearrangement links TRBV6-4 to TRBJ2-3, with 9 bases aligning to TRBD1. The CDR3 is made up of 15 amino acids. CDR1 and CDR2 (germline): MRHNA, SNTAGT. Trimming cost V 3 bases and J 3 bases; bases outside gene matches: 4. Here the CDR3 reads CASSERDRETDTQYF. The CDR3 bases are TGTGCCAGCAGTGAACGGGACAGGGAGACAGATACGCAGTATTTT.

A few counts support this clone. This chain uses TRBV5-1 with TRBJ2-1, with a tentative D call TRBD1 (5 bases). The CDR3 contains 14 residues. The V end lost 0 bases, the J end lost 8 bases, and 12 bases lay between the germline ends. The V gene's germline CDR1 is SGHRS and CDR2 YFSETQ. CDR3 coding DNA: TGCGCCAGCAGCTTGGGTCAGGGTAGAGATGAGCAGTTCTTC. Translating it yields CASSLGQGRDEQFF.

The chain combines TRBV5-4 with TRBJ2-2, with 8 bases that match TRBD1. Germline V gene lookup returns CDR1 SGHNT and CDR2 YYREEE (reference sequence). The CDR3 contains 15 residues. Trimming cost V 3 bases and J 3 bases; bases outside gene matches: 4. CDR3 region: CASSWTGRDTGELFF. The CDR3, as DNA: TGTGCCAGCAGCTGGACAGGGCGAGACACCGGGGAGCTGTTTTTT.

V is TRBV6-1 and J is TRBJ2-5; D gene ambiguous. Germline V gives CDR1 MNHNS, CDR2 SASEGT. V lost 0 bases and J lost 2, with 10 bases in between. The CDR3 contains 15 residues. This CDR3 reads CASSEARGAQETQYF. The CDR3 DNA reads TGTGCCAGCAGTGAAGCGAGAGGAGCACAAGAGACCCAGTACTTC.

This chain links TRBV4-2 with TRBJ1-1, with 9 positions matching TRBD1. The CDR3 loop spans 16 amino acids. J lost 1 base, V lost 0 bases, and 3 bases had no gene match. The germline CDR1 and CDR2 sequences are LGHNA and YNFKEQ. The CDR3 protein is CASSQETGGKNTEAFF. The DNA of the CDR3 is TGTGCCAGCAGCCAAGAAACAGGGGGCAAGAACACTGAAGCTTTCTTT.

The gene calls are TRBV20-1 and TRBJ2-1; the D gene is possibly TRBD2 (5 bases). CDR3 length equals 10 residues. Germline V gene data show CDR1 as DFQATT and CDR2 as SNEGSKA (reference sequence). Trimming shortened V by 3 bases and J by 9 bases, and 6 bases separated the two germline ends. The CDR3 sequence is CSARRVEQFF. The CDR3 DNA sequence: TGCAGTGCTAGGAGGGTTGAGCAGTTCTTC.

The chain links TRBV7-6 to TRBJ1-6, with a tentative D call TRBD1 (6 bases). The V gene's germline CDR1 is SGHVS and CDR2 FNYEAQ. This CDR3 is 15 amino acids long. Trimming pared 5 bases from V and 4 bases from J, leaving 12 bases between. In DNA, the CDR3 is TGTGCCAGCAGCGTCGCCGGGACATATAATTCACCCCTCCACTTT. It codes for CASSVAGTYNSPLHF.

J is TRBJ2-5 and V is TRBV5-4; 10 bases are a match to TRBD2. The germline V gene has CDR1 SGHNT and CDR2 YYREEE (reference sequence). The junction had 12 bases not matched to a gene; V was cut back by 2 bases and J by 5 bases. This CDR3 is 17 amino acids long. This chain's CDR3 is CASSFIKIAGGMETQYF. The CDR3 nucleotides are TGTGCCAGCAGCTTCATTAAAATAGCGGGAGGTATGGAGACCCAGTACTTC.

This chain links TRBV28 with TRBJ1-2; 8 nucleotides agree with TRBD1. CDR1 is MDHEN and CDR2 is SYDVKM in the germline V gene. Trimming took 2 bases from V and 8 from J; bases not matched to a gene: 7. The CDR3 covers 14 residues. CDR3 sequence: CASSLGGQGNGYTF. Here the CDR3 DNA reads TGTGCCAGCAGTTTAGGAGGACAGGGTAACGGCTACACCTTC.

This chain connects TRBV4-1 to TRBJ2-7; tentative D call: TRBD1 (5 bases). The CDR3 covers 14 residues. Germline CDR1 is MGHRA and CDR2 is YSYEKL. V lost 4 bases and J lost 5, with 15 bases in between. CDR3 amino acids: CASSPTSWGHEQYF. CDR3 DNA sequence: TGCGCCAGCAGCCCCACCAGCTGGGGCCACGAGCAGTACTTC.

This chain uses TRBV18 with TRBJ1-2; D not resolved. The CDR3 totals 13 residues. V gave up 3 bases and J gave up 4 bases, with 9 bases separating them. CDR1 and CDR2 from the germline V gene are KGHSH and LQKENI. Here the CDR3 DNA reads TGTGCCAGCTCACCCGAGGAGACCTATGGCTACACCTTC. It specifies CASSPEETYGYTF.

The chain couples TRBV29-1 to TRBJ1-2, with TRBD1 matching 7 bases. CDR1 is SQVTM and CDR2 is ANQGSEA in the germline V gene. CDR3 length: 14 amino acids. Trimming cost V 1 base and J 8 bases; bases outside gene matches: 10. Written as DNA, the CDR3 is TGCAGCGTTGAAGGACAGGGAAGGGTGGTAGGCTACACCTTC. Protein: CSVEGQGRVVGYTF.

Only a few counts were recorded for this clone. The J gene is TRBJ2-1, the V gene TRBV6-6, with D possibly matching TRBD2 (5 bases). The CDR3 has 14 residues. V lost 0 bases and J 4 bases, leaving 7 bases between the germline ends. From germline, CDR1 is MNHNY and CDR2 SVGAGI (reference sequence). The CDR3 DNA reads TGTGCCAGCAGTTACTCGAGGGTTTACAATGAGCAGTTCTTC. Protein sequence: CASSYSRVYNEQFF.

The J gene is TRBJ1-5, the V gene TRBV19; possible D gene TRBD1, 5 bases. The CDR3 length is 16 residues. Germline CDR1 is LNHDA and CDR2 is SQIVND (reference sequence). V was clipped by 7 bases and J by 0 bases, with 16 bases between them. The CDR3: CASINDGGYSNQPQHF. CDR3 in DNA: TGTGCCAGTATCAACGACGGGGGTTATAGCAATCAGCCCCAGCATTTT.

The chain recombines TRBV7-9 with TRBJ2-6; D unresolved. V was cut by 2 bases and J by 0 bases, with 5 bases left in between. The CDR3 loop spans 15 amino acids. CDR1 is SEHNR and CDR2 is FQNEAQ in the germline V gene (reference sequence). The CDR3 bases are TGTGCCAGCAGCTTATTTAACTCTGGGGCCAACGTCCTGACTTTC. Translated, it gives CASSLFNSGANVLTF.

The chain uses TRBV15 and TRBJ2-5; a weak D match, TRBD2 (6 bases). Germline CDR1 reads LNHNV; CDR2 reads YYDKDF (reference sequence). Trimming removed 3 bases at V and 1 base at J, with 15 bases between. The CDR3 has 16 residues. The chain's CDR3 is CATSSTPGLFQETQYF. CDR3 nucleotides: TGTGCCACCAGCAGTACACCGGGACTTTTCCAAGAGACCCAGTACTTC.

The chain links TRBV27 to TRBJ1-2, with 8 bases fitting TRBD1. Germline CDR1 and CDR2: MNHEY and SMNVEV (reference sequence). The junction had 9 bases not matched to a gene; V was cut back by 2 bases and J by 7 bases. CDR3 size: 15 residues. The CDR3 sequence: CASSLGGTGFSGYTF. Here the CDR3 DNA reads TGTGCCAGCAGTTTAGGAGGGACAGGATTTTCTGGCTACACCTTC.

This clone was found once. The chain employs TRBV30 and TRBJ1-1; maybe TRBD1 (6 bases). This CDR3 has 12 amino acids. Germline lookup yields CDR1 GTSNPN and CDR2 SVGIG (reference sequence). Trimming took 8 bases from V and 5 from J, leaving 15 bases between them. The CDR3 here is CAIKGGGTEAFF. In nucleotides, the CDR3 is TGTGCCATTAAAGGGGGGGGTACTGAAGCTTTCTTT.

The rearrangement uses TRBV6-1 and TRBJ1-1; weak D call: TRBD1 (5 bases). The germline V gene has CDR1 MNHNS and CDR2 SASEGT. The ends were cut back, 6 bases at V and 4 bases at J, with 15 bases in the middle. The CDR3 is 14 amino acids. CDR3 in DNA: TGTGCCAGCAGGGGCGGGGGTACCGGCACTGAAGCTTTCTTT. Its protein is CASRGGGTGTEAFF.

The V and J genes are TRBV11-2 and TRBJ2-3; 7 bases line up with TRBD2. V shed 5 bases, J shed 4 bases, and the junction held 3 bases outside the gene matches. The CDR3 runs 13 residues. Germline values: CDR1 SGHAT, CDR2 FQNNGV. The DNA of the CDR3 is TGTGCCAGCAGCAGGGACTACGCAGATACGCAGTATTTT. Translation gives CASSRDYADTQYF.

This chain joins TRBV15 and TRBJ2-1; 9 bases are shared with TRBD1. The germline V gene encodes CDR1 LNHNV and CDR2 YYDKDF (reference sequence). With 0 bases clipped from V and 7 bases from J, the junction kept 10 bases outside the gene matches. This CDR3 region has 17 residues. In nucleotides, the CDR3 is TGTGCCACCAGCAGAGATAAGTATACAGGGGGCGGTAATGAGCAGTTCTTC. Translated: CATSRDKYTGGGNEQFF.

The chain combines TRBV6-6 with TRBJ2-1; 15 nucleotides match TRBD2. The germline CDR1 and CDR2 sequences are MNHNY and SVGAGI (reference sequence). This CDR3 comprises 15 residues. V shed 6 bases, J shed 10 bases, and the junction held 7 bases outside the gene matches. CDR3: CASSPGTSGGREQFF. The CDR3, as DNA: TGTGCCAGCAGCCCCGGGACTAGCGGGGGGAGAGAGCAGTTCTTC.